Listed below are T cell receptor beta chains from one sample, sequenced in a study of control samples from healthy donors and cancer patients. The table came from immunoSEQ multiplex PCR; TCRdb's copy has only in-frame clones and leaves some out. The table includes 110,000 to 150,000 clones, about 89% detected once. Sequenced input: blood. The receptors were gathered from a man in his late teens or twenties in good health. The CDR3 runs from the conserved cysteine through the conserved F or W. D genes are given only for firm matches. Clone sizes are given selectively: once, few, many, or a class where the clone is expanded.

CDR3 protein: CASSQRSRNTEAFF; CDR3 DNA: TGTGCCAGCAGCCAAAGGTCGCGGAACACTGAAGCTTTCTTT; clone size: .; J gene: TRBJ1-1; V gene: TRBV3-1/TRBV3-2; D gene: .
CDR3 protein: CASSLGRDRGFSEQYF; CDR3 DNA: TGCGCCAGCAGCCTGGGGAGGGACAGGGGGTTTTCCGAGCAGTACTTC; clone size: .; J gene: TRBJ2-7; V gene: TRBV5-1; D gene: TRBD1
CDR3 protein: CAISGGLVSSYEQYF; CDR3 DNA: TGTGCCATCAGTGGGGGCCTAGTGAGCTCCTACGAGCAGTACTTC; clone size: once; J gene: TRBJ2-7; V gene: TRBV10-3; D gene: .
CDR3 protein: CASSLVPTDTQYF; CDR3 DNA: TGTGCCAGCAGCCTAGTCCCCACAGATACGCAGTATTTT; clone size: .; J gene: TRBJ2-3; V gene: TRBV7-9; D gene: .
CDR3 protein: CSVEITGGINYGYTF; CDR3 DNA: TGCAGCGTTGAAATAACAGGGGGAATCAACTATGGCTACACCTTC; clone size: once; J gene: TRBJ1-2; V gene: TRBV29-1; D gene: TRBD1
CDR3 protein: CASSMTGDEQYF; CDR3 DNA: TGTGCCAGTAGTATGACAGGGGACGAGCAGTACTTC; clone size: .; J gene: TRBJ2-7; V gene: TRBV19; D gene: TRBD1
CDR3 protein: CASSLDRGTDTQYF; CDR3 DNA: TGTGCCAGCAGCCTCGACAGGGGCACAGATACGCAGTATTTT; clone size: .; J gene: TRBJ2-3; V gene: TRBV6-5; D gene: TRBD1
CDR3 protein: CASSLRSTGVDLSRTDTQYF; CDR3 DNA: TGCGCCAGCAGCTTGAGGTCGACAGGGGTTGATCTATCAAGGACAGATACGCAGTATTTT; clone size: .; J gene: TRBJ2-3; V gene: TRBV5-1; D gene: TRBD1
CDR3 protein: CASSEGLAGVETQYF; CDR3 DNA: TGTGCCAGCAGTGAAGGGTTAGCGGGGGTGGAGACCCAGTACTTC; clone size: .; J gene: TRBJ2-5; V gene: TRBV6-1; D gene: TRBD2
CDR3 protein: CASSLWRGSSYEQYF; CDR3 DNA: TGTGCCAGCAGCCTCTGGAGGGGGAGCTCCTACGAGCAGTACTTC; clone size: .; J gene: TRBJ2-7; V gene: TRBV11-2; D gene: .
CDR3 protein: CASSQFGGKGEQYF; CDR3 DNA: TGTGCCAGCAGCCAGTTCGGGGGGAAGGGCGAGCAGTACTTC; clone size: few; J gene: TRBJ2-7; V gene: TRBV14; D gene: TRBD2
CDR3 protein: CASTLRGEKLFF; CDR3 DNA: TGTGCCAGTACCCTCCGGGGCGAAAAACTGTTTTTT; clone size: .; J gene: TRBJ1-4; V gene: TRBV19; D gene: .
CDR3 protein: CASSLWGAAGNTIYF; CDR3 DNA: TGTGCCAGCAGCTTATGGGGGGCGGCTGGAAACACCATATATTTT; clone size: .; J gene: TRBJ1-3; V gene: TRBV7-6; D gene: .
CDR3 protein: CASSIEAFPTFPNEQFF; CDR3 DNA: TGTGCCAGTAGTATAGAGGCTTTTCCTACCTTTCCCAATGAGCAGTTCTTC; clone size: .; J gene: TRBJ2-1; V gene: TRBV19; D gene: .
CDR3 protein: CASSLAGPNYGYTF; CDR3 DNA: TGTGCCAGCAGCTTAGCAGGGCCTAACTATGGCTACACCTTC; clone size: .; J gene: TRBJ1-2; V gene: TRBV7-9; D gene: .
CDR3 protein: CASSQDRFFDGYTF; CDR3 DNA: TGCGCCAGCAGCCAAGATCGGTTTTTCGATGGCTACACCTTC; clone size: .; J gene: TRBJ1-2; V gene: TRBV4-3; D gene: .
CDR3 protein: CASSLVYVGNGELFF; CDR3 DNA: TGTGCCAGCAGCTTAGTATACGTTGGGAACGGGGAGCTGTTTTTT; clone size: .; J gene: TRBJ2-2; V gene: TRBV7-2; D gene: .
CDR3 protein: CASSQALAGGRLHNEQFF; CDR3 DNA: TGTGCCAGCAGCCAGGCGCTAGCGGGGGGGCGGCTCCACAATGAGCAGTTCTTC; clone size: .; J gene: TRBJ2-1; V gene: TRBV11-3; D gene: TRBD2
CDR3 protein: CASSESTRTLYSNQPQHF; CDR3 DNA: TGCGCCAGCAGTGAGTCGACTCGGACTCTATATAGCAATCAGCCCCAGCATTTT; clone size: .; J gene: TRBJ1-5; V gene: TRBV10-2; D gene: .
CDR3 protein: CASSLLAGATYNEQFF; CDR3 DNA: TGTGCCAGTAGTCTATTAGCGGGGGCTACCTACAATGAGCAGTTCTTC; clone size: .; J gene: TRBJ2-1; V gene: TRBV19; D gene: TRBD2
CDR3 protein: CASSLVGYNEQFF; CDR3 DNA: TGTGCCAGCAGCTTGGTCGGGTACAATGAGCAGTTCTTC; clone size: .; J gene: TRBJ2-1; V gene: TRBV5-5; D gene: .
CDR3 protein: CASSMTSYSYEQYF; CDR3 DNA: TGTGCCAGTAGTATGACTAGCTACTCCTACGAGCAGTACTTC; clone size: .; J gene: TRBJ2-7; V gene: TRBV19; D gene: TRBD2
CDR3 protein: CASRQGAGEKLFF; CDR3 DNA: TGTGCCAGCAGACAGGGGGCGGGTGAAAAACTGTTTTTT; clone size: .; J gene: TRBJ1-4; V gene: TRBV27; D gene: TRBD1
CDR3 protein: CASRASGGFQETQYF; CDR3 DNA: TGTGCCAGCAGAGCTAGCGGGGGGTTCCAAGAGACCCAGTACTTC; clone size: .; J gene: TRBJ2-5; V gene: TRBV2; D gene: TRBD2
CDR3 protein: CASTPIAGVDGELFF; CDR3 DNA: TGCGCCAGCACCCCTATAGCAGGGGTTGACGGGGAGCTGTTTTTT; clone size: .; J gene: TRBJ2-2; V gene: TRBV4-1; D gene: .
CDR3 protein: CASSQGYEQYF; CDR3 DNA: TGTGCCAGCTCACAGGGCTACGAGCAGTACTTC; clone size: once; J gene: TRBJ2-7; V gene: TRBV18; D gene: .
CDR3 protein: CASSLQGGDSPLHF; CDR3 DNA: TGTGCCAGCAGCTTACAGGGGGGGGATTCACCCCTCCACTTT; clone size: .; J gene: TRBJ1-6; V gene: TRBV7-9; D gene: TRBD1
CDR3 protein: CASSQASGALLSYGYTF; CDR3 DNA: TGTGCCAGCAGCCAGGCCTCCGGAGCCCTCCTAAGCTATGGCTACACCTTC; clone size: .; J gene: TRBJ1-2; V gene: TRBV3-1/TRBV3-2; D gene: .
CDR3 protein: CAWNPERDSPLHF; CDR3 DNA: TGTGCCTGGAACCCGGAGAGGGATTCACCCCTCCACTTT; clone size: .; J gene: TRBJ1-6; V gene: TRBV30; D gene: .
CDR3 protein: CASSSTYEQYF; CDR3 DNA: TGTGCCAGCAGTTCGACCTACGAGCAGTACTTC; clone size: .; J gene: TRBJ2-7; V gene: TRBV2; D gene: .
CDR3 protein: CASSRFRQGPVLFF; CDR3 DNA: TGTGCCAGCAGTCGCTTCCGACAGGGGCCCGTGCTGTTTTTT; clone size: once; J gene: TRBJ2-2; V gene: TRBV28; D gene: TRBD1
CDR3 protein: CASSPLGVQQFF; CDR3 DNA: TGTGCCAGCAGCCCCTTGGGGGTCCAGCAGTTCTTC; clone size: .; J gene: TRBJ2-1; V gene: TRBV28; D gene: .